The sequence of this T cell receptor beta chain was determined in a study of T cell responses to AZD1222 COVID-19 vaccine. For the study at large: It was second doses at about 4 or about 12 weeks that were pooled. Study-level points and caveats: Clonal diversity was possibly underestimated; the donors were predominantly white British and more often female.

Profiled with immunoSEQ multiplex PCR; TCRdb holds only in-frame clones, not every one. The repertoire holds 150,000 to 200,000 clones, with 85% to 95% as singletons. CDR3 size: 13 residues. Germline-derived CDR1 and CDR2 are LGHNA and YNFKEQ. Between the trimmed V and J ends, which lost 2 bases and 3 bases, there was a span of 7 bases. As to this clone: Its antigen is unidentified.

The chain recombines TRBV4-2 with TRBJ1-2; D possibly corresponds to TRBD1 (5 bases). The source was peripheral blood, collected on day 0 of AZD1222 vaccination. The receptor was isolated from an adult in good health. Written as DNA, the CDR3 is TGTGCCAGCAGCCAACACAGGCACTATGGCTACACCTTC. As protein: CASSQHRHYGYTF.